The clone carrying this T cell receptor beta chain was observed a few times. What it binds is unknown. Sorting that relied on CD45RO/CCR7/CD25/CD127/CD95/CD27 yielded CD4+ naive, central memory, regulatory and stem cell-like memory cells. This CDR3 comprises 15 residues. Between the trimmed V and J ends, which lost 4 bases and 7 bases, there was a span of 19 bases. Per the germline V gene, CDR1 is SQVTM and CDR2 is ANQGSEA. The study reverse transcribed the entire isolated RNA, so it sequenced expressed TCRB transcripts. Sequencing used immunoSEQ multiplex PCR; TCRdb keeps in-frame clones, though not all of them. Of some 410,000 clones detected, 10% to 12% appear once; the ten largest clones hold 0.045% to 0.05%. The sample belongs to a study of beta chain features in type 1 diabetes. Regarding the study as a whole: In comparison with healthy donors, patients had naive, central memory and Treg TCRB repertoires that appeared more similar. For patients and controls alike, PCR might favor shorter templates to the same degree.

The receptor was isolated from a woman aged 18-29 years in good health. Sequences were obtained from naive CD4+ T cells from blood. This sequence joins TRBV29-1 and TRBJ2-2, with D perhaps matching TRBD1 (7 bases). Here the CDR3 DNA reads TGCAGCGTTGTGGACCTCAGGGGGGTCCGCGGGGAGCTGTTTTTT. It specifies CSVVDLRGVRGELFF.